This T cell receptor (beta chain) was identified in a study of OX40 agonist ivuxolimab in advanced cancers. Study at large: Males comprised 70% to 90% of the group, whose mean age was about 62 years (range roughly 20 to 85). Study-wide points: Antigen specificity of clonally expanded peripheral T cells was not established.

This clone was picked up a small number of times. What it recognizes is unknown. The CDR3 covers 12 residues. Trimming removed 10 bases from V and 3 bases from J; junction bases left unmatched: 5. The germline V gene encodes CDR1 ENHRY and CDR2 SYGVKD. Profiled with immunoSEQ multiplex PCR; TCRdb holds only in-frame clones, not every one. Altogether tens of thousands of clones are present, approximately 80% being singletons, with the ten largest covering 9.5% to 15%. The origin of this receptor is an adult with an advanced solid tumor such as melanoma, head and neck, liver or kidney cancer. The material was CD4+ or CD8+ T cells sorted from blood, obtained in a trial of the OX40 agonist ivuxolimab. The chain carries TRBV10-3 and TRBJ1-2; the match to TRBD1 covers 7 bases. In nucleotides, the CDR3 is TGTGCCACAACCGGGACAGACTATGGCTACACCTTC. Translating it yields CATTGTDYGYTF.